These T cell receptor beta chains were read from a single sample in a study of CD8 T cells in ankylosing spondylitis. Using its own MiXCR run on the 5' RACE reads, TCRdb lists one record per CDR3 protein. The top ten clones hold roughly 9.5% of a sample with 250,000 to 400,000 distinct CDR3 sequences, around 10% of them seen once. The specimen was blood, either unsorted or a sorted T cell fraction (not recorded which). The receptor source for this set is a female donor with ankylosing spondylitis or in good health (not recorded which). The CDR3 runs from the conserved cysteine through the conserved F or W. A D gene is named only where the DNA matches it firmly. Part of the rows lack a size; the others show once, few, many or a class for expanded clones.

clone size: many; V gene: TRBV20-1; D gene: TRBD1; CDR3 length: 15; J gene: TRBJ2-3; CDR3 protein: CSAETGGAGTDTQYF; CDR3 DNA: TGCAGTGCTGAAACAGGGGGCGCGGGCACAGATACGCAGTATTTT
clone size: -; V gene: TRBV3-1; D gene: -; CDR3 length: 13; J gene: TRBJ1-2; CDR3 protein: CASSQVEGNGYTF; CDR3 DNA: TGTGCCAGCAGCCAAGTGGAAGGAAACGGCTACACCTTC
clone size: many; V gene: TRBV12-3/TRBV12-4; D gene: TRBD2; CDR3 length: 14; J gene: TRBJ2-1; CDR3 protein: CASIPAGVYNEQFF; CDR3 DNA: TGTGCCAGCATCCCAGCGGGGGTCTACAATGAGCAGTTCTTC
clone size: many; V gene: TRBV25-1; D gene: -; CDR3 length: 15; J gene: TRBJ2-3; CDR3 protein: CASSEFAGATDTQYF; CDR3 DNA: TGTGCCAGCAGTGAATTTGCAGGGGCCACAGATACGCAGTATTTT
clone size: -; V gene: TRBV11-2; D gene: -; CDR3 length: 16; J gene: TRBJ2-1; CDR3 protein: CASSSTGLGVSYEQFF; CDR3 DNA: TGTGCCAGCAGCTCCACGGGATTAGGGGTGAGCTATGAGCAGTTCTTC
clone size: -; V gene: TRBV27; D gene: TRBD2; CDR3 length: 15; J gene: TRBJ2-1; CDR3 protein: CASRKLAATYNEQFF; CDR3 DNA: TGTGCCAGCAGAAAACTAGCGGCTACATACAATGAGCAGTTCTTC
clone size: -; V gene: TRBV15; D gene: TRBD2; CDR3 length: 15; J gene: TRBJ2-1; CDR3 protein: CATSREGGRGNEQFF; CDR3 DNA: TGTGCCACCAGCAGAGAGGGCGGGAGAGGCAATGAGCAGTTCTTC
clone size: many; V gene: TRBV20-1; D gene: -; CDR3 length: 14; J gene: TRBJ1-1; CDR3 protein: CSARRSGADTEAFF; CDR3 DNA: TGCAGTGCTAGACGATCAGGGGCGGACACTGAAGCTTTCTTT
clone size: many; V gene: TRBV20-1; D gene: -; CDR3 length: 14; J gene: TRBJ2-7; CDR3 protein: CSAGQRGASYEQYF; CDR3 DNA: TGCAGTGCGGGTCAACGAGGGGCCTCCTACGAGCAGTACTTC
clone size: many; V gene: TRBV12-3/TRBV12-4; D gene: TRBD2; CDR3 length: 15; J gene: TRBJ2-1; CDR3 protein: CASVEREGSYNEQFF; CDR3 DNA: TGTGCCAGCGTGGAGCGGGAGGGCTCCTACAATGAGCAGTTCTTC
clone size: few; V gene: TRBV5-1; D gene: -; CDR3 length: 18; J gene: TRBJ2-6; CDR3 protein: CASSPGEVSPSGANVLTF; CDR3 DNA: TGCGCCAGCAGCCCGGGGGAGGTTTCCCCCTCTGGGGCCAACGTCCTGACTTTC
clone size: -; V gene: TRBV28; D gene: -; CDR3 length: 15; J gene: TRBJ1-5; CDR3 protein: CASNLDSFLGRPQHF; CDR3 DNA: TGTGCCAGCAACCTGGACTCTTTCCTCGGAAGGCCCCAGCATTTT
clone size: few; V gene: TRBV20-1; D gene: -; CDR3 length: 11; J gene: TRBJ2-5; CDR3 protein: CSARGSGARSF; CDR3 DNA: TGCAGTGCTAGAGGGTCAGGGGCTAGGAGCTTC
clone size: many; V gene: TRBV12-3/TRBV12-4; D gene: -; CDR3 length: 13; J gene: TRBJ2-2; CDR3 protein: CASSLHNTGELFF; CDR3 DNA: TGTGCCAGCAGTTTACATAACACCGGGGAGCTGTTTTTT
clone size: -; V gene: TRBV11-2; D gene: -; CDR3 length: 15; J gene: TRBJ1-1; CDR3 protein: CANTLRSGSGSEAFF; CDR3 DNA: TGTGCCAACACCTTGCGAAGCGGGAGTGGCTCTGAAGCTTTCTTT
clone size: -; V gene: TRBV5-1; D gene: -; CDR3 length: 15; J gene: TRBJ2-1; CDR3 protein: CASSSQGDSYNEQFF; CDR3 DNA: TGCGCCAGCAGCTCACAGGGCGACTCCTACAATGAGCAGTTCTTC
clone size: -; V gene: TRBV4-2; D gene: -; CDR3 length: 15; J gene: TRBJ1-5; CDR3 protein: CASSQVPVTNQPQHF; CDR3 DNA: TGTGCCAGCAGCCAAGTTCCAGTTACGAATCAGCCCCAGCATTTT
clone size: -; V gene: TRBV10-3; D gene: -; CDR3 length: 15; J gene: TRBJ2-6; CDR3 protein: CATSPGVSGANVLTF; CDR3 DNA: TGTGCCACCAGCCCGGGGGTCTCTGGGGCCAACGTCCTGACTTTC
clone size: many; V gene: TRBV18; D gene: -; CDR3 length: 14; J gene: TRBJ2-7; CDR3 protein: CASPPGTGPYEQYF; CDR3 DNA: TGTGCCAGCCCCCCCGGGACTGGACCCTACGAGCAGTACTTC
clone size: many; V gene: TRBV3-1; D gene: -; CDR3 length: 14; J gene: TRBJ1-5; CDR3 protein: CASSQDHQGQPQHF; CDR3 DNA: TGTGCCAGCAGCCAAGATCACCAGGGGCAGCCCCAGCATTTT
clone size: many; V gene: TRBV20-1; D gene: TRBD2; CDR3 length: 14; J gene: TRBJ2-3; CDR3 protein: CSAPWTSESDTQYF; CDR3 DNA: TGCAGTGCCCCTTGGACTAGCGAATCAGATACGCAGTATTTT
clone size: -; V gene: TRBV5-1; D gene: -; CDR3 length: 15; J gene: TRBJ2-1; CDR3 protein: CASSLAEGGGNEQFF; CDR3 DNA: TGCGCCAGCAGCTTGGCCGAGGGTGGTGGCAATGAGCAGTTCTTC
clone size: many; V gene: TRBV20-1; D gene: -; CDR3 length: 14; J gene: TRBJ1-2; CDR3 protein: CSARGAEANYGYTF; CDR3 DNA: TGCAGTGCTAGAGGTGCAGAAGCTAACTATGGCTACACCTTC
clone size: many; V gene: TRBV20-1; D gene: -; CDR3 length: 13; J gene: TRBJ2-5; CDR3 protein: CSADKGLPNDQYF; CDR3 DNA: TGCAGTGCCGATAAGGGACTCCCCAATGACCAGTACTTC
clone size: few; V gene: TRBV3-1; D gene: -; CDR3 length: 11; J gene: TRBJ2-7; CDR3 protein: CASSQRVEQYF; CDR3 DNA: TGTGCCAGCAGCCAGAGGGTTGAGCAGTACTTC
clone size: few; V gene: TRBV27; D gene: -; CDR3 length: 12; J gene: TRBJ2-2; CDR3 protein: CASSSPVGELFF; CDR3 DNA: TGTGCCAGCAGTTCGCCGGTCGGGGAGCTGTTTTTT
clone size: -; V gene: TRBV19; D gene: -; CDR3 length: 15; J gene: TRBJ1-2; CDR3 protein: CASSVESNGYYGYTF; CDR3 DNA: TGTGCCAGTAGTGTAGAGTCCAATGGATACTATGGCTACACCTTC
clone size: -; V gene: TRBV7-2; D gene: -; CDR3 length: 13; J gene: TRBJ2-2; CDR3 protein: CASSLNKGGELFF; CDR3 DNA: TGTGCCAGCAGCTTAAATAAGGGCGGGGAGCTGTTTTTT
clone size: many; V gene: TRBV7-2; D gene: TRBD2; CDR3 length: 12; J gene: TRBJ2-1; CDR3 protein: CASSQTSPEQFF; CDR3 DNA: TGTGCCAGCAGCCAGACTAGCCCAGAGCAGTTCTTC
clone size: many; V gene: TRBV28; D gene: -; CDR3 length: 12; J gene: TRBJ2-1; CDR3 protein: CASSLSSGAMVF; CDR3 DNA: TGTGCCAGCAGTTTAAGCTCTGGCGCGATGGTCTTC
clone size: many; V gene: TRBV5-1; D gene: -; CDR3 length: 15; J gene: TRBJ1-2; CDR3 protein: CASSLAAGGNSGYTF; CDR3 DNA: TGCGCCAGCAGCTTGGCGGCGGGGGGGAACTCCGGCTACACCTTC
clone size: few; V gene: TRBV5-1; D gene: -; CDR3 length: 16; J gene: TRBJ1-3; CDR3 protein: CASSFRGGAGGNTIYF; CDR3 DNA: TGCGCCAGCAGCTTCCGCGGAGGGGCGGGTGGAAACACCATATATTTT
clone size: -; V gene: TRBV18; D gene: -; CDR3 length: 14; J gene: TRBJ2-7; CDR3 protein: CASSPSWQKGEQYF; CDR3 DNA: TGTGCCAGCTCACCATCGTGGCAGAAAGGCGAGCAGTACTTC
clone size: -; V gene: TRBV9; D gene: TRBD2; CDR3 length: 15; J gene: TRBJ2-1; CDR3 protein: CASSVGASGNNEQFF; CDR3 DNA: TGTGCCAGCAGCGTAGGAGCTAGCGGAAACAATGAGCAGTTCTTC
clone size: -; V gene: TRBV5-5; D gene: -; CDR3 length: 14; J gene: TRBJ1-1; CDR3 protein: CASSDRTGIAEAFF; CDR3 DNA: TGTGCCAGCAGCGATCGCACAGGGATAGCTGAAGCTTTCTTT
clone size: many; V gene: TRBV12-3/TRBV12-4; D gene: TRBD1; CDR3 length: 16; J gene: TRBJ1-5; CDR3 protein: CASSLRQGLSNQPQHF; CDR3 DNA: TGTGCCAGCAGTTTGAGACAGGGGTTAAGCAATCAGCCCCAGCATTTT
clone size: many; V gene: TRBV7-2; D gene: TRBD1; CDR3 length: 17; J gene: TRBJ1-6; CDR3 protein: CASSSRLGTGVNSPLHF; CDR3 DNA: TGTGCCAGCAGTTCCCGACTTGGGACAGGGGTGAATTCACCCCTCCACTTT
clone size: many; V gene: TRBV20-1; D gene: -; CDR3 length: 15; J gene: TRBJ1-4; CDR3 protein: CSSPGGVRVNEKLFF; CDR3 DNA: TGCAGTTCCCCGGGTGGGGTAAGGGTTAATGAAAAACTGTTTTTT
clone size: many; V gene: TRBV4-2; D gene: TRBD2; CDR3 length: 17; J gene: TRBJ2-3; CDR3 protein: CASSQESSGGRTDTQYF; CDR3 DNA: TGTGCCAGCAGCCAAGAATCCTCGGGGGGGCGCACAGATACGCAGTATTTT
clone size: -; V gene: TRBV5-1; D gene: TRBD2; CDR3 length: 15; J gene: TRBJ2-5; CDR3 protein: CASSGERTRRETQYF; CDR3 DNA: TGCGCCAGCAGCGGAGAACGGACTAGACGAGAGACCCAGTACTTC
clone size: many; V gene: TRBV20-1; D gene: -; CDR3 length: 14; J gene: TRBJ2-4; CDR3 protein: CSARDLGGPNIQYF; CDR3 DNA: TGCAGTGCTAGAGATCTGGGCGGTCCAAACATTCAGTACTTC
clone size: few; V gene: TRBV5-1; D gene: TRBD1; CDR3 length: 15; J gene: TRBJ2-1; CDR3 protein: CASSLSGGLRNEQFF; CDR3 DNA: TGCGCCAGCAGCCTGTCAGGGGGCTTACGCAATGAGCAGTTCTTC
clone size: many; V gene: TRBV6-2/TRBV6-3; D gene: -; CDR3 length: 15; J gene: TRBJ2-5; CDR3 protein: CASSYAGTYKETQYF; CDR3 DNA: TGTGCCAGCAGTTACGCCGGGACGTATAAAGAGACCCAGTACTTC
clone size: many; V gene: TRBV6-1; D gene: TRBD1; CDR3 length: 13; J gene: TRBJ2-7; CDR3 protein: CASRNRGSYEQYF; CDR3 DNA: TGTGCCAGCAGGAACAGGGGCTCCTACGAGCAGTACTTC
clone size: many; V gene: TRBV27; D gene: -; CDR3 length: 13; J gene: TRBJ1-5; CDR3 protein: CASSMGGSQPQHF; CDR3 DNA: TGTGCCAGCAGCATGGGGGGCAGTCAGCCCCAGCATTTT
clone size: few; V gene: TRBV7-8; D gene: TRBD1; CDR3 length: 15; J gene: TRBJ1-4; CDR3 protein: CASSLEEQGYSELFF; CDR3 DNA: TGTGCCAGCAGCTTAGAGGAACAGGGGTACTCGGAACTGTTTTTT
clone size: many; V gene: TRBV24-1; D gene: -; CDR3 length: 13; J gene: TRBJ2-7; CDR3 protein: CATSDLDGDEQYF; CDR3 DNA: TGTGCCACCAGTGATTTGGACGGGGACGAGCAGTACTTC
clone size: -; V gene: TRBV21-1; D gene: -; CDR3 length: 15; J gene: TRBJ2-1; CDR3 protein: CASSKGCGVNNEQFF; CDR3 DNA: TGTGCCAGCAGCAAAGGGTGCGGGGTTAACAATGAGCAGTTCTTC
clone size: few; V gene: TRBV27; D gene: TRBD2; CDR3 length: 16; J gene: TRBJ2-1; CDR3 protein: CASSLSIAGGQNEQFF; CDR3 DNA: TGTGCCAGCAGTTTATCTATAGCGGGAGGGCAGAATGAGCAGTTCTTC
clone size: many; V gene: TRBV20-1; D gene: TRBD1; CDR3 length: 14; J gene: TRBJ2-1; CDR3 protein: CSARDWTGGNEQFF; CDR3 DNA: TGCAGTGCTAGAGATTGGACAGGCGGCAATGAGCAGTTCTTC
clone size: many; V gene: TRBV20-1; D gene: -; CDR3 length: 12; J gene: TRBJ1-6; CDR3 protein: CSARGGQSPLHF; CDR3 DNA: TGCAGTGCTAGAGGCGGACAGTCACCCCTCCACTTT
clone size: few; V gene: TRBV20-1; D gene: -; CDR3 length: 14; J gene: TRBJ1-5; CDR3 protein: CSAPDLGGNQPQHF; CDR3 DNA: TGCAGTGCGCCCGACCTAGGAGGCAATCAGCCCCAGCATTTT
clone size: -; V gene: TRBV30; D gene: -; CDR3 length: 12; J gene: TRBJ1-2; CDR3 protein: CAWSPRGDGYTF; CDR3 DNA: TGTGCCTGGAGTCCCAGGGGCGATGGCTACACCTTC
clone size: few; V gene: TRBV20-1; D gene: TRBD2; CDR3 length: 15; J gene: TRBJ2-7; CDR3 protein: CCARDPGLPSYEQYF; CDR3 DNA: TGCTGTGCTAGGGATCCGGGACTACCATCCTACGAGCAGTACTTC
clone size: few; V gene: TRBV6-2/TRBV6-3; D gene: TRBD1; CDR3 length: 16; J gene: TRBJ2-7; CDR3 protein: CASSRPSGQGTYEQYF; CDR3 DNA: TGTGCCAGCAGTCGGCCTTCAGGACAGGGGACTTACGAGCAGTACTTC
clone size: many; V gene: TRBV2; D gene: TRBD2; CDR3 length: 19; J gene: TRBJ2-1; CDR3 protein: CASSVGLAGGFGAYNEQFF; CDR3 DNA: TGTGCCAGCAGTGTAGGACTAGCGGGAGGGTTCGGGGCCTACAATGAGCAGTTCTTC
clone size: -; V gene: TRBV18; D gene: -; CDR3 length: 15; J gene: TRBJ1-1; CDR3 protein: CASSPRFGRETEAFF; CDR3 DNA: TGTGCCAGCTCACCACGATTCGGGAGGGAAACTGAAGCTTTCTTT
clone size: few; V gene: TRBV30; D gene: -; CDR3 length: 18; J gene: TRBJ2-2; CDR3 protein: CAWSSPRRFGSYTGELFF; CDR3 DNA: TGTGCCTGGAGTTCCCCAAGACGGTTTGGCAGTTACACCGGGGAGCTGTTTTTT